One T cell receptor beta chain is described in this entry. Its antigen remains unidentified. V was shortened by 5 bases and J by 1 base, with 8 bases between the two germline ends. Per the germline V gene, CDR1 is SGHNT and CDR2 is YENEEA. This CDR3 has 13 residues. Moderate-to-severe activity, CAS ≥3, NOSPECS ≥4 and a duration under 3 months were seen in donors with ophthalmopathy. Investigators amplified TCR beta CDR3 regions from RNA transcripts. HTBI-primed first-round RT-PCR preceded second-round multiplex PCR. TCRdb fed the multiplex PCR reads into MiXCR, producing one record per CDR3 protein. Of about 410,000 distinct CDR3 sequences detected, around 18% appear once; the ten largest clones hold more than 1.5%. This sample was included in a study of Graves' ophthalmopathy and Graves' hyperthyroidism. The study's findings and limits: For separating ophthalmopathy from stable hyperthyroidism, a 13-signature model gave approximately 90% sensitivity and 81.08% specificity. Most thyroid clonotypes with frequency above 0.001 were detected in blood too.

Material: peripheral blood. The chain has TRBV11-3 and TRBJ2-5, with D unresolved. This sequence originates from a woman aged 18-35 years with Graves' ophthalmopathy. DNA for the CDR3: TGTGCCAGCAGCAAGCAGAGCCAAGAGACCCAGTACTTC. It is translated as CASSKQSQETQYF.